The entry below gives a single TCR beta chain sequence along with its context. What it binds is not known. Generation of TCR beta libraries employed quantitative 5'-RACE incorporating molecular barcodes. From the 5' RACE reads, TCRdb called clonotypes with MiXCR, one entry per CDR3 protein. Of roughly 220,000 distinct CDR3 sequences detected, roughly 18% appear once; the ten largest clones hold approximately 40%. The data stem from a study of CD8 T cells in ankylosing spondylitis. General observations from the study: Some of the motif variants had earlier been found in reactive arthritis patients' fluid and blood. Ankylosing spondylitis blood appeared to carry a characteristic TCR beta motif of fewer than 10 highly homologous variants. Disease-linked clones reportedly showed significant enrichment in matched ankylosing spondylitis synovial fluid.

Germline V CDR1 and CDR2: GTSNPN, SVGIG (reference sequence). V trimming: 5 bases; J trimming: 5 bases; junction bases outside the gene matches: 2. The CDR3 is made up of 12 amino acids. The receptor comes from a male donor with ankylosing spondylitis. Sequences were obtained from blood, either unsorted or a sorted T cell fraction (not recorded which). The chain couples TRBV30 to TRBJ1-1; TRBD1 matches at 10 bases. CDR3 protein: CAWRTGGTEAFF. In DNA form, the CDR3 reads TGTGCCTGGCGGACAGGGGGGACTGAAGCTTTCTTT.